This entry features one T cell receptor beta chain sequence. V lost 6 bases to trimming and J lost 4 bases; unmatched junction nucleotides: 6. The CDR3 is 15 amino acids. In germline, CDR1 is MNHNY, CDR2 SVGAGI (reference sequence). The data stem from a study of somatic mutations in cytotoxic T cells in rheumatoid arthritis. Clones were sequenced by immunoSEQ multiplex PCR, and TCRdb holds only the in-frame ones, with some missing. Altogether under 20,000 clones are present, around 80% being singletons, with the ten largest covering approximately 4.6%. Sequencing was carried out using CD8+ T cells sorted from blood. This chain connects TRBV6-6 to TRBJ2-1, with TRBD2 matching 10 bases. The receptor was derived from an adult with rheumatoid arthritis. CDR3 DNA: TGTGCCAGCAGCCCTACTAGCGGGGAATACAATGAGCAGTTCTTC. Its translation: CASSPTSGEYNEQFF.